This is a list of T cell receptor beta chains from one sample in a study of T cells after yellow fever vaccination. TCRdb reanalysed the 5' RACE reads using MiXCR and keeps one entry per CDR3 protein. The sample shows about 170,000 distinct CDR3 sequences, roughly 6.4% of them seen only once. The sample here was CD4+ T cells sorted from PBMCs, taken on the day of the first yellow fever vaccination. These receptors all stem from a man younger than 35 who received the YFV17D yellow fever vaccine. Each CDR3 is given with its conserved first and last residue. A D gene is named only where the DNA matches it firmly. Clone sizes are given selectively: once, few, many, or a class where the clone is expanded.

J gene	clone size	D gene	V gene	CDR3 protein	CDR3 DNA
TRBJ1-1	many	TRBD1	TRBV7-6	CASSLGQGKNTEAFF	TGTGCCAGCAGCCTAGGACAGGGGAAGAACACTGAAGCTTTCTTT
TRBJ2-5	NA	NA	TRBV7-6	CASSFRRGETQYF	TGTGCCAGCAGCTTTCGCAGGGGCGAGACCCAGTACTTC
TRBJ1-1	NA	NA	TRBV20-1	CSARWSVMNTEAFF	TGCAGTGCTAGATGGTCAGTCATGAACACTGAAGCTTTCTTT
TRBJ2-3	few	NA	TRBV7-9	CASSLGERYTDTQYF	TGTGCCAGCAGCTTAGGTGAACGATACACAGATACGCAGTATTTT
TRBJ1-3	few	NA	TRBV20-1	CSARAYSGNTIYF	TGCAGTGCTAGGGCCTACTCTGGAAACACCATATATTTT
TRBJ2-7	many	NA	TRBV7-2	CASSQGKGMEQYF	TGTGCCAGCAGCCAGGGGAAGGGAATGGAGCAGTACTTC
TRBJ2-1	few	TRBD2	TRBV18	CASSPGLANDNEQFF	TGTGCCAGCTCCCCGGGACTAGCGAATGACAATGAGCAGTTCTTC
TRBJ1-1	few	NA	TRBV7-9	CASSRGGLNEAFF	TGTGCCAGCAGCCGTGGGGGGCTCAATGAAGCTTTCTTT
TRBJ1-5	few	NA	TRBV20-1	CSASMRSFSNQPQHF	TGCAGTGCTAGTATGAGGTCCTTTAGCAATCAGCCCCAGCATTTT
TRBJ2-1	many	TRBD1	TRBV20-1	CSAPLRDRGNNEQFF	TGCAGTGCTCCACTCCGGGACAGGGGGAACAATGAGCAGTTCTTC
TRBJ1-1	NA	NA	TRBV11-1	CASSLTGYAEAFF	TGTGCCAGCAGCTTAACAGGTTACGCTGAAGCTTTCTTT
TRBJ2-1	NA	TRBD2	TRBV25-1	CASSEYLTSGARNEQFF	TGTGCCAGCAGTGAATATTTGACTAGCGGAGCAAGGAATGAGCAGTTCTTC
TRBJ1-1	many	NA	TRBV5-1	CASSQSLNTEAFF	TGCGCCAGCAGTCAGTCATTGAACACTGAAGCTTTCTTT
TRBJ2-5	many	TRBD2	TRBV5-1	CASSLSSSGQETQYF	TGCGCCAGCAGCTTGAGCTCTAGCGGACAAGAGACCCAGTACTTC
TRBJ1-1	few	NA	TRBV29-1	CSSGQSNTEAFF	TGCAGCTCAGGACAGAGTAACACTGAAGCTTTCTTT
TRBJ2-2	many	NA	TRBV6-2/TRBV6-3	CASSSGWAQTGELFF	TGTGCCAGCAGCTCCGGGTGGGCACAGACCGGGGAGCTGTTTTTT
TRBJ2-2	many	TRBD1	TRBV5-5	CASIPGQGTGELFF	TGTGCCAGCATCCCCGGACAGGGTACCGGGGAGCTGTTTTTT
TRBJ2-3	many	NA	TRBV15	CATSRAREEGPYF	TGTGCCACCAGCAGAGCTAGGGAAGAGGGCCCGTATTTT
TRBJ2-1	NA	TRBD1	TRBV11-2	CASRYTGGDEPFF	TGTGCCAGCAGATACACAGGGGGCGATGAGCCGTTCTTC
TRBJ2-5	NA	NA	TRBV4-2	CASSQVLQETQYF	TGTGCCAGCAGCCAGGTCCTCCAAGAGACCCAGTACTTC
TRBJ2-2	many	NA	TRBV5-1	CASSFGQYGTNTGELFF	TGCGCCAGCAGCTTCGGACAGTATGGAACGAACACCGGGGAGCTGTTTTTT
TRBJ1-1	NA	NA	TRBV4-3	CASSHGGADLNTEAFF	TGCGCCAGCAGCCACGGGGGGGCAGATTTGAACACTGAAGCTTTCTTT
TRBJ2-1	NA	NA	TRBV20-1	CSASGGPSYNEQFF	TGCAGTGCTAGCGGGGGGCCCTCCTACAATGAGCAGTTCTTC
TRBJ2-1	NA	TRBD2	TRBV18	CASSPRGATYNEQFF	TGTGCCAGCTCACCGCGGGGGGCGACCTACAATGAGCAGTTCTTC
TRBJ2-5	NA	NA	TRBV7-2	CASSFGGFAETQYF	TGTGCCAGCAGCTTTGGGGGTTTCGCAGAGACCCAGTACTTC
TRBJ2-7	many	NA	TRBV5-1	CASSLGRGSWYEQYF	TGCGCCAGCAGCTTGGGTCGCGGGTCGTGGTACGAGCAGTACTTC
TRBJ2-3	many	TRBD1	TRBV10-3	CAITPDRATDTQYF	TGTGCCATCACCCCGGACAGGGCTACAGATACGCAGTATTTT
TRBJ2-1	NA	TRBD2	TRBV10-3	CAISKGLAGDLRGNEQFF	TGTGCCATCAGCAAGGGACTAGCGGGGGACCTACGGGGAAATGAGCAGTTCTTC
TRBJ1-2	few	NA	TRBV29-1	CSVDYNYGYTF	TGCAGCGTTGATTATAACTATGGCTACACCTTC
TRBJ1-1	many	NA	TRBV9	CASSVGRNTEAFF	TGTGCCAGCAGCGTAGGGAGGAACACTGAAGCTTTCTTT
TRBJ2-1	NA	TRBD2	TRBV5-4	CASSLTAASGGVEQFF	TGTGCCAGCAGCTTGACAGCGGCTAGCGGGGGGGTTGAGCAGTTCTTC
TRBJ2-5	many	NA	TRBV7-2	CASSPRRQETQYF	TGTGCCAGCAGCCCTAGACGACAAGAGACCCAGTACTTC
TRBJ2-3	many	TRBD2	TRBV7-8	CASNSAGGETDTQYF	TGTGCCAGCAACAGTGCGGGGGGGGAAACAGATACGCAGTATTTT
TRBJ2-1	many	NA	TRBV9	CASSPYVKTSYNEQFF	TGTGCCAGCAGCCCTTACGTCAAAACCTCCTACAATGAGCAGTTCTTC
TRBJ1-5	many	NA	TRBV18	CASSHLSGNGQPQHF	TGTGCCAGCTCACACCTTAGCGGGAACGGCCAGCCCCAGCATTTT
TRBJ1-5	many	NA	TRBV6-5	CASSYRRDKNQPQHF	TGTGCCAGCAGTTACAGAAGGGACAAGAATCAGCCCCAGCATTTT
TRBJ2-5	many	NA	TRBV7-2	CASSPARSSETQYF	TGTGCCAGCTCCCCGGCTCGGTCTTCCGAGACCCAGTACTTC
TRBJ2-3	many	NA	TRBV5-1	CASTDPRIGSDTQYF	TGCGCCAGCACCGATCCTAGGATTGGTTCAGATACGCAGTATTTT
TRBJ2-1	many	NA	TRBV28	CASSPTGVLVYNEQFF	TGTGCCAGCAGTCCCACCGGGGTCCTTGTCTACAATGAGCAGTTCTTC
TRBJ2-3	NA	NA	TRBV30	CAWTGADTQYF	TGTGCCTGGACGGGAGCAGATACGCAGTATTTT
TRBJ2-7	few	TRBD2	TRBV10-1	CASSPSGDFSYEQYF	TGCGCCAGCAGCCCCAGCGGGGACTTCTCCTACGAGCAGTACTTC
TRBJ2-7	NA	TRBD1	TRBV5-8	CASSLDSRQGSEYEQYF	TGTGCCAGCAGCTTGGACTCACGACAGGGGTCTGAGTACGAGCAGTACTTC
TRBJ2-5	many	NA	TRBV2	CASSDLETQYF	TGTGCCAGCAGTGATCTCGAGACCCAGTACTTC
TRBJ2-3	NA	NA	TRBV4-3	CASSQDPRGPDTQYF	TGCGCCAGCAGCCAAGATCCGAGGGGTCCAGATACGCAGTATTTT
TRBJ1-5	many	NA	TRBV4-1	CASSQAGARRQPQHF	TGCGCCAGCAGCCAAGCAGGGGCCAGACGGCAGCCCCAGCATTTT
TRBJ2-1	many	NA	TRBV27	CASSLGLEQFF	TGTGCCAGCAGTTTAGGATTAGAGCAGTTCTTC
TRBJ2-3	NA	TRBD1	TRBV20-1	CSASDIDRVIADTQYF	TGCAGTGCTAGCGATATCGACAGGGTTATCGCAGATACGCAGTATTTT
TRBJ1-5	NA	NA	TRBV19	CASSDRLNQPQHF	TGTGCCAGTAGTGACAGGTTAAATCAGCCCCAGCATTTT
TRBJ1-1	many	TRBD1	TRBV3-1	CASSQGTGSTEAFF	TGTGCCAGCAGCCAAGGGACAGGGAGCACTGAAGCTTTCTTT
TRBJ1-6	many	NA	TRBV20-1	CSAPPFGGAKADSPLHF	TGCAGTGCCCCACCGTTTGGGGGGGCGAAGGCAGATTCACCCCTCCACTTT
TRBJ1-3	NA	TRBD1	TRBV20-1	CSARGGQGNTIYF	TGCAGTGCTAGGGGGGGACAGGGAAACACCATATATTTT
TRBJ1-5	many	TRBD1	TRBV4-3	CASSQDQQGGQPQHF	TGCGCCAGCAGCCAAGATCAACAGGGGGGTCAGCCCCAGCATTTT
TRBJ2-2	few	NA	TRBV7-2	CASSPGWTGELFF	TGTGCCAGCAGCCCCGGGTGGACCGGGGAGCTGTTTTTT
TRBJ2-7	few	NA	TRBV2	CASSTDRWRIYEQYF	TGTGCCAGCAGTACCGACAGGTGGAGGATCTACGAGCAGTACTTC
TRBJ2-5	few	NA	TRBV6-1	CASTIRRGQETQYF	TGTGCCAGCACGATCCGCCGGGGCCAAGAGACCCAGTACTTC